The T cell receptor beta chain described here comes from a study of CD8+ T cells in alopecia areata. Study overall: Patients in the treated group were given tofacitinib by mouth, 5 to 10 mg twice a day.

This clone was seen a handful of times. Looked up from germline, CDR1 is SGHDN and CDR2 is FVKESK. V lost 1 base and J lost 4, with 4 bases in between. The CDR3 loop spans 12 amino acids. Sequencing templates came from extracted RNA that was reverse transcribed into cDNA. Generated by immunoSEQ multiplex PCR, the TCRdb table keeps only in-frame clones and is missing some. The sample holds about 150,000 clones, 45% to 55% seen once. The chain carries TRBV14 and TRBJ1-2, with D unclear. This TCR was sampled from a human donor with alopecia areata. Specimen: CD8+ T cells sorted from blood, collected at week 0. CDR3 residues: CASSQASYGYTF. The CDR3 DNA is TGTGCCAGCAGCCAAGCTTCCTATGGCTACACCTTC. Full variable domain (rest looked up from reference TRBV14 and TRBJ1-2): EAGVTQFPSHSVIEKGQTVTLRCDPISGHDNLYWYRRVMGKEIKFLLHFVKESKQDESGMPNNRFLAERTGGTYSTLKVQPAELEDSGVYFCASSQASYGYTFGSGTRLTVV.